Listed below are T cell receptor beta chains from one sample, sequenced in a study of beta chain features in type 1 diabetes. Profiling relied on immunoSEQ multiplex PCR, and the TCRdb table lists in-frame clones only, not all of them. The sample lists 130,000 or so clones; 7% to 10% were seen once. The sample comprised central memory CD4+ T cells from blood. The receptors originated from a man aged 25-45 years with type 1 diabetes. The CDR3 runs from the conserved cysteine through the conserved F or W. A D gene is named only where the DNA matches it firmly. Size is stated for part of the rows, as once, few or many counts, or as a class when the clone is expanded.

TRBV7-9	TRBJ2-6	-	TRBD1	CASIKGTGSGANVLTF	TGTGCCAGCATAAAGGGGACAGGGTCTGGGGCCAACGTCCTGACTTTC
TRBV4-1	TRBJ1-5	-	TRBD1	CASSQGRRDSDNQPQHF	TGCGCCAGCAGCCAAGGACGCCGGGACAGTGATAATCAGCCCCAGCATTTT
TRBV29-1	TRBJ2-7	few	TRBD1	CSVGGQGAGEQYF	TGCAGCGTTGGTGGTCAGGGGGCCGGGGAGCAGTACTTC
TRBV5-1	TRBJ2-1	once	TRBD2	CASSLGGGAYNEQFF	TGCGCCAGCAGCTTAGGCGGGGGGGCCTACAATGAGCAGTTCTTC
TRBV29-1	TRBJ2-3	few	-	CSVATRGDTQYF	TGCAGCGTTGCCACTCGGGGAGATACGCAGTATTTT
TRBV7-9	TRBJ2-1	few	TRBD2	CASSLYGGSYNEQFF	TGTGCCAGCAGCTTATACGGGGGGTCCTACAATGAGCAGTTCTTC
TRBV6-6	TRBJ1-1	many	-	CASSTDKNTEAFF	TGTGCCAGCAGTACAGACAAGAACACTGAAGCTTTCTTT
TRBV18	TRBJ1-6	once	-	CASSPVRGIDSPLHF	TGTGCCAGCTCACCGGTCAGGGGAATCGATTCACCCCTCCACTTT
TRBV7-9	TRBJ2-3	few	-	CASSPHGLLDTQYF	TGTGCCAGCAGCCCTCACGGACTCTTAGATACGCAGTATTTT
TRBV19	TRBJ2-5	-	TRBD1	CASSPRTGLRETQYF	TGTGCCAGTAGTCCGCGGACAGGCCTAAGGGAGACCCAGTACTTC